Shown below are 28 T cell receptor beta chains from a single sample sequenced in a study of T-cell reconstitution after alpha-beta-depleted transplantation in children. TCRbeta library construction was performed incorporating unique molecular identifiers. MiXCR, applied by TCRdb to the PCR reads, yields one record per CDR3 protein. The table lists around 400,000 distinct CDR3 sequences, approximately 11% of them singletons, with roughly 5.5% in the top ten. Material: PBMCs from the stem cell graft donor, obtained from the stem cell graft. These receptors were obtained from a human donor who donated a stem cell graft to a child with acute myeloid leukemia.

This clonotype was seen more than once but under ten times. The gene calls are TRBV5-1 and TRBJ2-1; a possible D gene is TRBD1 (6 bases). The CDR3 length is 13 residues. V lost 3 bases and J 6 bases, leaving 10 bases between the germline ends. Per the germline V gene, CDR1 is SGHRS and CDR2 is YFSETQ. CDR3 in DNA: TGCGCCAGCAGCTCGGACAGTTTCAATGAGCAGTTCTTC. This gives the protein CASSSDSFNEQFF.

The chain uses TRBV20-1 and TRBJ1-1, with 9 positions matching TRBD1. CDR3 size: 16 residues. The germline gives CDR1 DFQATT, CDR2 SNEGSKA (reference sequence). Unmatched junction bases numbered 9, after V lost 2 bases and J lost 2 bases. The CDR3 bases are TGCAGTGCTAGATTGATACCGGGACAGGGTAACACTGAAGCTTTCTTT. The encoded protein is CSARLIPGQGNTEAFF.

J is TRBJ1-2 and V is TRBV10-1; 7 bases fit TRBD1. Germline CDR1 reads WNHNN; CDR2 reads SYGVQD (reference sequence). Unmatched junction bases numbered 3, after V lost 4 bases and J lost 4 bases. The CDR3 has 13 residues. In DNA form, the CDR3 reads TGCGCCAGCAGTGCTGGACAGGCCTATGGCTACACCTTC. The encoded protein is CASSAGQAYGYTF.

V gene TRBV7-2 combines with J gene TRBJ2-2; 7 nucleotides line up with TRBD1. The length of the CDR3 is 16 residues. V was pared by 3 bases and J by 4 bases, with 8 bases of the junction left unmatched. Germline-derived CDR1 and CDR2 are SGHTA and FQGNSA. The CDR3 DNA reads as TGTGCCAGCAGCTTGATACAGGGGATGGGCACCGGGGAGCTGTTTTTT. This encodes CASSLIQGMGTGELFF.

This chain uses TRBV11-2 with TRBJ2-2; TRBD2 matches at 10 bases. Germline CDR1 reads SGHAT; CDR2 reads FQNNGV. The J segment lost 4 bases and the V segment lost 5 bases, leaving 7 bases of the junction unmatched. The length of the CDR3 is 16 residues. The CDR3 here is CASSPSSGSTTGELFF. The CDR3 DNA reads as TGTGCCAGCAGCCCCTCTAGCGGGAGTACCACCGGGGAGCTGTTTTTT.

This clonotype was detected ten times or more. One end of the junction does not line up with germline, which may come from a read error. The chain links TRBV7-9 to TRBJ2-1; unclear D gene. Germline V gene lookup returns CDR1 SEHNR and CDR2 FQNEAQ (reference sequence). This CDR3 has 12 residues. CDR3 nucleotides: TGTGCCAGCAGTTTAGGACGAGGTGAGCAGTTCTTC. Translated: CASSLGRGEQFF.

There are a few counts of this clonotype. CDR3 loop: CASIKGGTPLNEQFF. The CDR3 DNA reads TGTGCCAGCATTAAGGGGGGGACTCCTTTGAATGAGCAGTTCTTC. The chain employs TRBV7-9 and TRBJ2-1; a weak D match, TRBD2 (7 bases). V was clipped by 7 bases and J by 7 bases, with 20 bases between them. The CDR3 is 15 residues long. Per the germline V gene, CDR1 is SEHNR and CDR2 is FQNEAQ (reference sequence).

In this sample, this clonotype turned up many times. V is TRBV20-1 and J is TRBJ2-1; 10 bases align to TRBD1. The germline gives CDR1 DFQATT, CDR2 SNEGSKA (reference sequence). The CDR3 covers 14 residues. V was clipped by 6 bases and J by 4 bases; unmatched bases: 6. CDR3 sequence (DNA): TGCAGTGCCCCGGGACAGGGGTTTTACAATGAGCAGTTCTTC. The encoded protein is CSAPGQGFYNEQFF.

This chain joins TRBV5-1 and TRBJ1-2; maybe TRBD1 (6 bases). Trimming removed 5 bases at V and 0 bases at J, with 14 bases between. The CDR3 is made up of 15 amino acids. Looked up from germline, CDR1 is SGHRS and CDR2 is YFSETQ. CDR3 DNA: TGCGCCAGCAGGCCTACCGGGACAACTAACTATGGCTACACCTTC. This sequence encodes CASRPTGTTNYGYTF.

This clonotype was counted only a few times. This chain connects TRBV6-1 to TRBJ2-6; weak D call: TRBD1 (6 bases). V was cut by 6 bases and J by 0 bases, with 18 bases left in between. CDR3 length equals 18 residues. From germline, CDR1 is MNHNS and CDR2 SASEGT. The CDR3 spells CASRQPGHENSGANVLTF. The CDR3 nucleotides are TGTGCCAGCAGGCAACCGGGACATGAGAACTCTGGGGCCAACGTCCTGACTTTC.

This clonotype was counted between two and nine times. The rearrangement links TRBV12-3 or TRBV12-4 to TRBJ1-5; D might be TRBD1 (5 bases). This CDR3 has 16 amino acids. V lost 7 bases to trimming and J lost 2 bases, with 18 bases between them. The CDR3 loop reads CASTTRGVSGNQPQHF. The CDR3 region has the DNA TGTGCCAGCACCACACGAGGGGTATCTGGCAATCAGCCCCAGCATTTT.

This clonotype was counted between two and nine times. The V call is TRBV6-5, the J call TRBJ1-1; possibly TRBD1 for D (6 bases). Germline V gene data show CDR1 as MNHEY and CDR2 as SVGAGI. This CDR3 is 14 amino acids long. V shed 4 bases and J shed 11 bases, with 20 bases lying between them. In DNA form, the CDR3 reads TGTGCCAGCAGTTCACAGGGTCTAGATCTGTGGGCTTTCTTT. Encoded protein: CASSSQGLDLWAFF.

This clonotype was recorded a few times. The V and J genes are TRBV7-8 and TRBJ1-5; D is unresolved. Germline V lookup: CDR1 SGHVS, CDR2 FQNEAQ. The CDR3 is 16 amino acids. Trimming cost V 2 bases and J 0 bases, with 11 bases left between them. Written as DNA, the CDR3 is TGTGCCAGCAGCTTAAATGACATCTATAGCAATCAGCCCCAGCATTTT. Residues: CASSLNDIYSNQPQHF.

This clonotype came up a few times. The chain links TRBV19 to TRBJ1-2; no firm D call. This CDR3 is built from 13 residues. The V gene lost 5 bases and the J gene lost 6 bases, with 13 bases spanning the gap. The germline gives CDR1 LNHDA, CDR2 SQIVND (reference sequence). CDR3 DNA: TGTGCCAGTAGTTTATTGGGCGCTGATGGCTACACCTTC. Its translation is CASSLLGADGYTF.

The CDR3 region is CAMSPAVDGELFF. Here the CDR3 DNA reads TGTGCCATGAGCCCGGCGGTGGACGGGGAGCTGTTTTTT. This rearrangement joins TRBV4-2 to TRBJ2-2; no definite D call. Germline V gene lookup returns CDR1 LGHNA and CDR2 YNFKEQ. The CDR3 has 13 amino acids. V dropped 10 bases and J dropped 7 bases, with 16 bases sitting between them.

This clonotype showed up just a few times. The V call is TRBV7-9, the J call TRBJ2-7, with 8 bases aligning to TRBD2. Looked up from germline, CDR1 is SEHNR and CDR2 is FQNEAQ (reference sequence). There are 16 residues in the CDR3. J was trimmed by 1 base and V by 6 bases; bases with no gene match: 11. CDR3 sequence: CASSSELAGPSYEQYF. CDR3 nucleotides: TGTGCCAGCAGTTCCGAGCTAGCGGGCCCGTCCTACGAGCAGTACTTC.

This clonotype has a handful of counts. The chain combines TRBV7-8 with TRBJ2-7; D possibly corresponds to TRBD1 (6 bases). The V end was cut by 5 bases, the J end by 2 bases, with 19 bases between. The V gene's germline CDR1 is SGHVS and CDR2 FQNEAQ. The CDR3 has 16 residues. CDR3 DNA: TGTGCCAGCAGCGACCACCAGGGGTCCTCTCCCTACGAGCAGTACTTC. Its translation is CASSDHQGSSPYEQYF. The entire variable domain, with the rest obtained from reference TRBV7-8 and TRBJ2-7, is as follows: GAGVSQSPRYKVAKRGQDVALRCDPISGHVSLFWYQQALGQGPEFLTYFQNEAQLDKSGLPSDRFFAERPEGSVSTLKIQRTQQEDSAVYLCASSDHQGSSPYEQYFGPGTRLTVT.

This clonotype has at least ten counts. The genes are TRBV5-5 and TRBJ2-2; D is possibly TRBD1 (7 bases). The CDR3 runs 15 residues. Germline V gene sequence: CDR1 SGHKS, CDR2 YYEKEE (reference sequence). V lost 5 bases to trimming and J lost 4 bases, with 15 bases between them. CDR3: CASSSVRGATGELFF. CDR3 in DNA: TGTGCCAGCAGTTCCGTCAGGGGGGCCACCGGGGAGCTGTTTTTT.

This clonotype was seen more than once but under ten times. The J gene is TRBJ2-2, the V gene TRBV10-2, with D possibly TRBD2 on 6 matching bases. There are 13 residues in the CDR3. The V and J ends lost 6 bases and 4 bases respectively, with 9 bases between them. CDR1 and CDR2 from the germline V gene are WSHSY and SAAADI. The CDR3 bases are TGCGCCAGCAGGACTAGTTTCACCGGGGAGCTGTTTTTT. It yields the protein CASRTSFTGELFF.

The CDR3 nucleotides are TGTGCCAGCTCACCACCCGGCGGGCTAGCCTACGAGCAGTACTTC. Translated, it gives CASSPPGGLAYEQYF. V gene TRBV18 combines with J gene TRBJ2-7; possible D gene TRBD2, 5 bases. Trimming stripped 0 bases from V and 2 bases from J, with 11 bases between. CDR1 and CDR2 from the germline V gene are KGHSH and LQKENI. The CDR3 has 15 residues. Based on the CDR3 plus reference TRBV18 and TRBJ2-7, the full variable domain is NAGVMQNPRHLVRRRGQEARLRCSPMKGHSHVYWYRQLPEEGLKFMVYLQKENIIDESGMPKERFSAEFPKEGPSILRIQQVVRGDSAAYFCASSPPGGLAYEQYFGPGTRLTVT.

This clonotype was seen a few times. The rearrangement joins TRBV29-1 to TRBJ1-1, with TRBD1 matching 7 bases. V dropped 6 bases and J dropped 0; count of bases not matched to a gene: 10. The germline V gene encodes CDR1 SQVTM and CDR2 ANQGSEA. The CDR3 totals 15 residues. CDR3 sequence: CSVTRQGLMNTEAFF. In DNA, the CDR3 is TGCAGCGTGACAAGACAGGGTTTGATGAACACTGAAGCTTTCTTT.

This clonotype was found many times. The chain carries TRBV5-1 and TRBJ2-5, with D maybe TRBD1 (6 bases). The CDR3 sequence is 13 residues long. V lost 8 bases, J lost 2 bases, and 13 bases lay in between. Germline V gene data show CDR1 as SGHRS and CDR2 as YFSETQ. The CDR3: CASSTGLQETQYF. Here the CDR3 DNA reads TGCGCCAGTAGTACAGGGTTACAAGAGACCCAGTACTTC.

This clonotype was counted between two and nine times. The genes are TRBV6-1 and TRBJ1-5; weak D call: TRBD1 (6 bases). In germline, CDR1 is MNHNS, CDR2 SASEGT. Trimming removed 6 bases from V and 7 bases from J, with 16 bases in between. CDR3 length equals 14 residues. Here the CDR3 DNA reads TGTGCCAGCAGAATAACAGGGAGGCAACAGCCCCAGCATTTT. This sequence encodes CASRITGRQQPQHF.

The chain has TRBV15 and TRBJ2-5, with 8 nucleotides matching TRBD2. J was trimmed by 4 bases and V by 2 bases; bases with no gene match: 6. There are 15 residues in the CDR3. Germline CDR1 is LNHNV and CDR2 is YYDKDF (reference sequence). CDR3 nucleotide sequence: TGTGCCACCAGCAGAACCGGGGGGGGCGCAGAGACCCAGTACTTC. Its protein is CATSRTGGGAETQYF.

The chain couples TRBV7-2 to TRBJ1-4; D possibly corresponds to TRBD1 (6 bases). The V end was cut by 1 base, the J end by 5 bases, with 17 bases between. The germline V gene encodes CDR1 SGHTA and CDR2 FQGNSA. The CDR3 runs to 17 residues. For the CDR3, the DNA is TGTGCCAGCAGCTTAGGTAGCGGGTGGCAGGGGAATGAAAAACTGTTTTTT. This gives the protein CASSLGSGWQGNEKLFF.

The rearrangement links TRBV29-1 to TRBJ2-7, with D maybe TRBD1 (5 bases). Trimming removed 4 bases at V and 2 bases at J, with 9 bases between. The CDR3 totals 12 residues. Germline V lookup: CDR1 SQVTM, CDR2 ANQGSEA. The CDR3 loop is CSVVPGTYEQYF. Written as DNA, the CDR3 is TGCAGCGTTGTACCAGGGACCTACGAGCAGTACTTC.

The chain combines TRBV12-5 with TRBJ2-3; D tentatively fits TRBD1 or TRBD2 (5 bases each). Trimming stripped 5 bases from V and 6 bases from J, with 18 bases between. This CDR3 comprises 15 residues. Germline loops: CDR1 LGHNT, CDR2 FRNRAP. CDR3 DNA: TGTGCTAGTGGTGTCGGGGCAGGAGACGCCGATACGCAGTATTTT. This sequence encodes CASGVGAGDADTQYF.

The chain couples TRBV20-1 to TRBJ2-1, with 16 bases matching TRBD2. This CDR3 has 17 amino acids. J gave up 2 bases and V 3 bases, and 4 bases lay outside the gene matches. The germline CDR1 and CDR2 sequences are DFQATT and SNEGSKA (reference sequence). CDR3 in amino acids: CSASGTSGRATYNEQFF. In DNA, the CDR3 is TGCAGTGCTAGTGGGACTAGCGGGAGGGCCACCTACAATGAGCAGTTCTTC.